A single sample is the source of the 24 T cell receptor beta chains below, sequenced in a study of cytomegalovirus exposure and HLA in healthy donors. The PCR ran on 60 Vbeta and 13 Jbeta primers. Sequenced by immunoSEQ multiplex PCR; TCRdb stores in-frame clones only, minus some. The table lists 100,000 to 150,000 clones, roughly three quarters of them singletons. Sequencing used PBMCs. The receptors here all came from a woman in her sixties or seventies in good health and CMV-seronegative.

The rearrangement joins TRBV6-1 to TRBJ1-5; a possible D gene is TRBD1 (5 bases). V was cut by 1 base and J by 7 bases, with 11 bases left in between. The CDR3 runs 14 residues. CDR1 is MNHNS and CDR2 is SASEGT in the germline V gene. CDR3 sequence reads: CASSEVRGSQPQHF. CDR3 coding DNA: TGTGCCAGCAGTGAAGTAAGGGGCAGCCAGCCCCAGCATTTT.

This clone was counted only a few times. The V and J genes are TRBV28 and TRBJ2-5; 8 bases fit TRBD1. CDR3 length: 15 residues. The V gene end was trimmed by 6 bases and the J gene end by 4 bases; junction bases not matched to a gene: 10. The germline V gene has CDR1 MDHEN and CDR2 SYDVKM. CDR3 residues: CASRQTGDWRETQYF. In nucleotides, the CDR3 is TGTGCCAGCAGACAGACAGGGGACTGGAGAGAGACCCAGTACTTC. Supplemented by reference TRBV28 and TRBJ2-5, the full variable domain reads DVKVTQSSRYLVKRTGEKVFLECVQDMDHENMFWYRQDPGLGLRLIYFSYDVKMKEKGDIPEGYSVSREKKERFSLILESASTNQTSMYLCASRQTGDWRETQYFGPGTRLLVL.

Details on this clone: The junction departs from the called germline gene at one end, perhaps through a read error. The chain has TRBV5-1 and TRBJ2-1, with D possibly TRBD2 on 5 matching bases. The CDR3 has 16 residues. The germline V gene has CDR1 SGHRS and CDR2 YFSETQ. The CDR3 DNA reads TGCGCCAGCAGATCTCCTCTAGCCCCGAAAAGGAATGGGCAGTTCTTC. Amino acids: CASRSPLAPKRNGQFF.

V usage is TRBV6-1 and J usage is TRBJ2-3; 8 bases fit TRBD2. Germline V gene data show CDR1 as MNHNS and CDR2 as SASEGT. The CDR3 has 19 residues. The trim removed 2 bases at V and 2 bases at J, leaving 15 bases unmatched. CDR3 protein: CASSERRSGGPRPTDTQYF. DNA of the CDR3: TGTGCCAGCAGTGAAAGGAGGAGCGGGGGCCCTCGACCCACAGATACGCAGTATTTT.

The gene calls are TRBV2 and TRBJ2-7; D might be TRBD2 (5 bases). Germline CDR1 and CDR2: SNHLY and FYNNEI. Between the trimmed V and J ends, which lost 6 bases and 6 bases, there was a span of 21 bases. There are 15 residues in the CDR3. This chain's CDR3 is CASRTSGGMVGEQYF. The DNA of the CDR3 is TGTGCCAGCAGGACCTCAGGAGGTATGGTGGGCGAGCAGTACTTC.

The chain recombines TRBV5-1 with TRBJ2-7, with D perhaps TRBD1 (6 bases). Germline V gene data show CDR1 as SGHRS and CDR2 as YFSETQ. The CDR3 runs to 15 residues. Trimming shortened V by 3 bases and J by 0 bases, and 13 bases separated the two germline ends. The CDR3 loop is CASSSSRDISYEQYF. Here the CDR3 DNA reads TGCGCCAGCAGCTCCTCCCGGGACATCTCCTACGAGCAGTACTTC.

V and J are TRBV10-3 and TRBJ1-1; a possible D gene is TRBD1 (6 bases). Germline loops: CDR1 ENHRY, CDR2 SYGVKD. The CDR3 sequence is 13 residues long. V was trimmed by 6 bases and J by 1 base, leaving 9 bases between them. This chain's CDR3 is CAIRRTANTEAFF. DNA for the CDR3: TGTGCCATCAGGAGGACAGCGAACACTGAAGCTTTCTTT.

The gene calls are TRBV6-1 and TRBJ2-7, with no clear D. The germline gives CDR1 MNHNS, CDR2 SASEGT. V lost 6 bases and J lost 2, with 11 bases in between. There are 13 residues in the CDR3. The CDR3 bases are TGTGCCAGCAGGGCACAGTCTACCTACGAGCAGTACTTC. It encodes CASRAQSTYEQYF.

This chain links TRBV7-9 with TRBJ2-2; 7 bases align to TRBD1. Germline lookup yields CDR1 SEHNR and CDR2 FQNEAQ (reference sequence). This CDR3 has 16 residues. V lost 3 bases and J lost 6; bases outside the gene matches: 10. The CDR3, as DNA: TGTGCCAGCAGCTTGACCGGGACAGTCATCTCCGGGGAGCTGTTTTTT. Its protein product is CASSLTGTVISGELFF.

DNA of the CDR3: TGTGCCAGTAGTATCCCGGACAGGGGGCGAGCGGGGGACCGCAATCAGCCCCAGCATTTT. Protein sequence: CASSIPDRGRAGDRNQPQHF. The chain recombines TRBV19 with TRBJ1-5, with TRBD1 matching 11 bases. V shed 3 bases and J 2 bases; nucleotides not matched to a gene: 15. The CDR3 length is 20 residues. Germline CDR1 reads LNHDA; CDR2 reads SQIVND (reference sequence).

This clone occurred a few times. The rearrangement links TRBV5-1 to TRBJ2-5, with D possibly matching TRBD1 (6 bases). Between the trimmed V and J ends, which lost 9 bases and 1 base, there was a span of 16 bases. The CDR3 loop spans 14 amino acids. Germline values: CDR1 SGHRS, CDR2 YFSETQ. As DNA, the CDR3 is TGCGCCACCAGGGGCCAGGCCAGCCAAGAGACCCAGTACTTC. It codes for CATRGQASQETQYF.

In this sample, this clone turned up once. This chain joins TRBV5-8 and TRBJ1-1; maybe TRBD1 (6 bases). This CDR3 spans 16 amino acids. Germline CDR1 is SGHTS and CDR2 is YDEGEE. V lost 5 bases and J lost 1, with 18 bases in between. The CDR3, as DNA: TGTGCCAGCAGTCCAGGACAGCCGCTTAAGAACACTGAAGCTTTCTTT. Its protein product is CASSPGQPLKNTEAFF.

The table lists this clone with a count of one. This chain links TRBV5-1 with TRBJ2-3; TRBD2 matches at 8 bases. J was trimmed by 4 bases and V by 0 bases; bases with no gene match: 10. This CDR3 is 17 amino acids long. Germline CDR1 is SGHRS and CDR2 is YFSETQ. Written as DNA, the CDR3 is TGCGCCAGCAGCTTGGTCGGGGCGGGGGGCCCCCCAGATACGCAGTATTTT. Its protein product is CASSLVGAGGPPDTQYF.

The chain joins TRBV6-5 to TRBJ1-1; the D gene is possibly TRBD1 (6 bases). V gave up 4 bases and J gave up 10 bases, with 19 bases separating them. Per the germline V gene, CDR1 is MNHEY and CDR2 is SVGAGI. CDR3 length: 14 amino acids. CDR3 region: CASSWGGGAVGAFF. In DNA form, the CDR3 reads TGTGCCAGCAGTTGGGGTGGGGGCGCGGTCGGAGCTTTCTTT.

The chain combines TRBV28 with TRBJ1-1, with a weak D call TRBD1 (6 bases). CDR3 size: 12 residues. The ends were cut back, 6 bases at V and 8 bases at J, with 13 bases in the middle. Germline assignment: CDR1 MDHEN and CDR2 SYDVKM. CDR3 sequence reads: CASRGGGGEAFF. Here the CDR3 DNA reads TGTGCCAGCAGGGGGGGAGGGGGAGAAGCTTTCTTT.

The gene calls are TRBV19 and TRBJ1-3; D is uncertain. CDR3 length equals 14 residues. V lost 2 bases, J lost 4 bases, and 9 bases lay in between. CDR1 and CDR2 (germline): LNHDA, SQIVND (reference sequence). CDR3 protein: CASSIPGTGNTIYF. The CDR3 region has the DNA TGTGCCAGTAGTATACCGGGTACCGGAAACACCATATATTTT.

This chain connects TRBV28 to TRBJ1-6, with a weak D call TRBD1 (6 bases). CDR1 and CDR2 (germline): MDHEN, SYDVKM. The CDR3 covers 13 residues. V lost 1 base to trimming and J lost 8 bases, with 6 bases between them. The CDR3 sequence: CASSLYRDSPLHF. The DNA of the CDR3 is TGTGCCAGCAGTTTATACAGGGATTCACCCCTCCACTTT.

The rearrangement links TRBV5-1 to TRBJ1-6, with D maybe TRBD1 (6 bases). V was clipped by 4 bases and J by 9 bases, with 11 bases between them. Germline values: CDR1 SGHRS, CDR2 YFSETQ. The CDR3 loop spans 13 amino acids. CDR3 sequence: CASSRGGGSPLHF. In DNA form, the CDR3 reads TGCGCCAGCAGCCGAGGGGGGGGTTCACCCCTCCACTTT.

The chain is built from TRBV6-6 and TRBJ2-7, with D perhaps TRBD1 (6 bases). In germline, CDR1 is MNHNY, CDR2 SVGAGI (reference sequence). The V gene lost 7 bases and the J gene lost 2 bases, with 15 bases spanning the gap. There are 14 residues in the CDR3. CDR3: CASTPGTNPYEQYF. Written as DNA, the CDR3 is TGTGCCAGCACCCCCGGGACAAACCCCTACGAGCAGTACTTC.

The table lists this clone with a few counts. The chain employs TRBV6-1 and TRBJ1-4, with 9 bases fitting TRBD1. Germline lookup yields CDR1 MNHNS and CDR2 SASEGT. The CDR3 covers 13 residues. Unmatched junction bases numbered 2, after V lost 4 bases and J lost 8 bases. The CDR3 sequence: CASSGQGEEKLFF. The CDR3 DNA sequence: TGTGCCAGCAGTGGACAGGGGGAGGAAAAACTGTTTTTT.

J is TRBJ2-7 and V is TRBV7-2; 8 positions match TRBD2. With 5 bases clipped from V and 0 bases from J, the junction kept 15 bases outside the gene matches. The CDR3 has 18 residues. Germline assignment: CDR1 SGHTA and CDR2 FQGNSA. CDR3 nucleotide sequence: TGTGCCAGCAGCCCTAGTTGGGGACTAGGGGCCAGCTCCTACGAGCAGTACTTC. Protein: CASSPSWGLGASSYEQYF.

J is TRBJ1-5 and V is TRBV6-6, with 7 bases that match TRBD1. V lost 9 bases, J lost 0 bases, and 5 bases stayed unmatched. Germline CDR1 is MNHNY and CDR2 is SVGAGI (reference sequence). The CDR3 spans 14 residues. CDR3 residues: CASNRGNSNQPQHF. In DNA, the CDR3 is TGTGCCAGTAACAGGGGCAATAGCAATCAGCCCCAGCATTTT.

The chain combines TRBV28 with TRBJ1-3; 11 nucleotides match TRBD1. There are 15 residues in the CDR3. CDR1 and CDR2 from the germline V gene are MDHEN and SYDVKM. The trim removed 3 bases at V and 5 bases at J, leaving 3 bases unmatched. The CDR3 sequence: CASSFGQGARNTIYF. CDR3 in DNA: TGTGCCAGCAGTTTCGGACAGGGGGCTAGAAACACCATATATTTT.

This rearrangement joins TRBV29-1 to TRBJ2-5; TRBD1 matches 9 bases. The end of the DNA is better explained by TRBJ2-7, so the J call may be wrong. CDR1 and CDR2 from the germline V gene are SQVTM and ANQGSEA. The CDR3 is 13 amino acids. The CDR3 protein is CSVVGQGPYEQYF. As DNA, the CDR3 is TGCAGCGTTGTGGGACAGGGACCCTACGAGCAGTACTTC.